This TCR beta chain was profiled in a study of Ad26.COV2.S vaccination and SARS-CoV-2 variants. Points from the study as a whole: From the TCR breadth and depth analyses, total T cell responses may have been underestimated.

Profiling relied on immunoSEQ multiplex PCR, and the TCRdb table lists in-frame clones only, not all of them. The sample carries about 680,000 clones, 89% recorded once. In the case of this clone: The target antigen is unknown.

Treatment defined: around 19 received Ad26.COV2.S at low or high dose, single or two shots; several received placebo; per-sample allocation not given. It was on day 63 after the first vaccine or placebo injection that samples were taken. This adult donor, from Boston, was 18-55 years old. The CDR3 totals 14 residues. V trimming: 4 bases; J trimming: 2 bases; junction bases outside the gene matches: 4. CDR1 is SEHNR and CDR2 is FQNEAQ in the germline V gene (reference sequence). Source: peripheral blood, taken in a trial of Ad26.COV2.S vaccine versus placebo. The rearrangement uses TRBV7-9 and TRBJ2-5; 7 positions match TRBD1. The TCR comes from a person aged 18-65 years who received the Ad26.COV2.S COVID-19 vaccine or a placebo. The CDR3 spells CASSYDRVQETQYF. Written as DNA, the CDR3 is TGTGCCAGCAGCTATGACAGGGTTCAAGAGACCCAGTACTTC. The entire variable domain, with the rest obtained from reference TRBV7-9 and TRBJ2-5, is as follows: DTGVSQNPRHKITKRGQNVTFRCDPISEHNRLYWYRQTLGQGPEFLTYFQNEAQLEKSRLLSDRFSAERPKGSFSTLEIQRTEQGDSAMYLCASSYDRVQETQYFGPGTRLLVL.